Listed below are T cell receptor beta chains from one sample, sequenced in a study of CD8 T cells in Susac syndrome. MiXCR was run by TCRdb on the immunoSEQ multiplex PCR reads, yielding one entry per CDR3 protein. The data hold roughly 120,000 distinct CDR3 sequences, with around 92% observed a single time. Sequencing was carried out using CD4+ T cells from PBMCs. The receptor source for this set is a human donor with multiple sclerosis. CDR3s include the opening cysteine and the closing phenylalanine or tryptophan. Each record gives: clone size, D gene, V gene, J gene, CDR3 DNA, CDR3 protein. A D gene is named only where the DNA matches it firmly. Only some rows state a clone size, as once, few, many or a class for expanded clones.

-,TRBD1,TRBV5-4,TRBJ1-5,TGTGCCAGCAGCGTTACAGGGGGCGCGGACAATCAGCCCCAGCATTTT,CASSVTGGADNQPQHF
-,-,TRBV20-1,TRBJ2-5,TGCAGTGCAAATACAGGGTCAGAGACCCAGTACTTC,CSANTGSETQYF
-,-,TRBV18,TRBJ2-3,TGTGCCAGCTCCCCAGGACTCGGTCTCGATACGCAGTATTTT,CASSPGLGLDTQYF
-,-,TRBV6-1,TRBJ1-3,TGTGCCAGCAGTCAGGGACGGTACCTCTCTGGAAACACCATATATTTT,CASSQGRYLSGNTIYF
-,-,TRBV6-5,TRBJ2-1,TGTGCCAGCAGTTACTCGACTACACGACACAATGAGCAGTTCTTC,CASSYSTTRHNEQFF
few,TRBD1,TRBV5-1,TRBJ1-1,TGCGCCAGCAGCAAGACGCTTGGGACAGGGAGTACTGAAGCTTTCTTT,CASSKTLGTGSTEAFF
-,-,TRBV19,TRBJ1-1,TGTGCCAGTAGTATAGAATTTGACACTGAAGCTTTCTTT,CASSIEFDTEAFF
-,-,TRBV11-3,TRBJ2-3,TGTGCCAGCAGCTACCGCCAGGACCTAGATACGCAGTATTTT,CASSYRQDLDTQYF
-,-,TRBV19,TRBJ2-2,TGTGCCAGTAGTATCTACCGGGAGCTGTTTTTT,CASSIYRELFF
-,-,TRBV7-9,TRBJ2-7,TGTGCCAGCAGCTCACACTACTACGAGCAGTACTTC,CASSSHYYEQYF
-,TRBD1,TRBV30,TRBJ2-2,TGTGCCTGGAGTAGGGCACAGGGGGTCACCGGGGAGCTGTTTTTT,CAWSRAQGVTGELFF
-,-,TRBV7-2,TRBJ2-1,TGTGCCAGCAGCTTAGTAGTGACGGGCAATGAGCAGTTCTTC,CASSLVVTGNEQFF
-,-,TRBV2,TRBJ1-1,TGTGCCAGCAGTGAAGGAGTTGAAGCTTTCTTT,CASSEGVEAFF
-,TRBD1,TRBV11-2,TRBJ2-1,TGTGCCAGCAGTTCGTGGTCAGGGGGCATCTCCTACAATGAGCAGTTCTTC,CASSSWSGGISYNEQFF
once,-,TRBV23-1,TRBJ2-1,TGCGCCAGCAGTCAATTGGGGGGGCGCTATGAGCAGTTCTTC,CASSQLGGRYEQFF
-,TRBD1,TRBV6-6,TRBJ1-2,TGTGCCAGCAGTTACTCCCAGTGGACAGGGGGCGTTGGCTACACCTTC,CASSYSQWTGGVGYTF
-,-,TRBV28,TRBJ1-4,TGTGCCAGCAGTTCAGGCCCCCGGGAAAAACTGTTTTTT,CASSSGPREKLFF
few,-,TRBV29-1,TRBJ1-2,TGCAGCGTTGAGGCGGGAGGCGGCTACACCTTC,CSVEAGGGYTF
-,TRBD1,TRBV7-2,TRBJ1-5,TGTGCCAGCAAGTCGGGACAGCATCAGCCCCAGCATTTT,CASKSGQHQPQHF
-,TRBD2,TRBV10-3,TRBJ2-5,TGTGCCGCTAGCGGGGCCCGCGGGGAGACCCAGTACTTC,CAASGARGETQYF
-,TRBD1,TRBV11-2,TRBJ2-4,TGTGCCAGCAGCAGAGGGGGCGCCGCCAAAAACATTCAGTACTTC,CASSRGGAAKNIQYF
-,-,TRBV24-1,TRBJ1-5,TGTGCCACCTCAGGAGGTGGGGATCAGCCCCAGCATTTT,CATSGGGDQPQHF
-,-,TRBV18,TRBJ1-2,TGTGCCAGCTCACCACCGTTCAGGGAGGGCTACACCTTC,CASSPPFREGYTF
-,-,TRBV25-1,TRBJ1-1,TGTGCCAGCAGTGAAATAAGAGGAAAAGGGAACACTGAAGCTTTCTTT,CASSEIRGKGNTEAFF
-,TRBD1,TRBV7-2,TRBJ1-2,TGTGCCAGCAGCCTATCCCTGGCAGGGGGGCTGGAGGGCTACACCTTC,CASSLSLAGGLEGYTF
-,TRBD2,TRBV7-3,TRBJ2-1,TGTGCCAGCAGCTTTAGCGGGGGGTCCTACAATGAGCAGTTCTTC,CASSFSGGSYNEQFF
once,-,TRBV20-1,TRBJ2-7,TGCAGTGCGCTGACCCGCTCGTCTAGCGAGCAGTACTTC,CSALTRSSSEQYF
-,-,TRBV5-6,TRBJ2-5,TGTGCCAGCAGCTTGGTGGGGGCCGGGTTCCAAGAGACCCAGTACTTC,CASSLVGAGFQETQYF
once,TRBD1,TRBV5-1,TRBJ1-1,TGCGCCAGCAGCTTGGGACAGGGGAGGCCTGAAGCTTTCTTT,CASSLGQGRPEAFF
-,-,TRBV9,TRBJ1-4,TGTGCCAGCAGCGCCGGGGTGGGGGAAAAACTGTTTTTT,CASSAGVGEKLFF
-,TRBD2,TRBV15,TRBJ2-5,TGTGCCACCAGCAGACTCCTTCCCTCTAGCGGGGGGTCCCAAGAGACCCAGTACTTC,CATSRLLPSSGGSQETQYF
-,-,TRBV27,TRBJ1-2,TGTGCCAGCAGCCATCGAAACAGGGCGGACTATGGCTACACCTTC,CASSHRNRADYGYTF